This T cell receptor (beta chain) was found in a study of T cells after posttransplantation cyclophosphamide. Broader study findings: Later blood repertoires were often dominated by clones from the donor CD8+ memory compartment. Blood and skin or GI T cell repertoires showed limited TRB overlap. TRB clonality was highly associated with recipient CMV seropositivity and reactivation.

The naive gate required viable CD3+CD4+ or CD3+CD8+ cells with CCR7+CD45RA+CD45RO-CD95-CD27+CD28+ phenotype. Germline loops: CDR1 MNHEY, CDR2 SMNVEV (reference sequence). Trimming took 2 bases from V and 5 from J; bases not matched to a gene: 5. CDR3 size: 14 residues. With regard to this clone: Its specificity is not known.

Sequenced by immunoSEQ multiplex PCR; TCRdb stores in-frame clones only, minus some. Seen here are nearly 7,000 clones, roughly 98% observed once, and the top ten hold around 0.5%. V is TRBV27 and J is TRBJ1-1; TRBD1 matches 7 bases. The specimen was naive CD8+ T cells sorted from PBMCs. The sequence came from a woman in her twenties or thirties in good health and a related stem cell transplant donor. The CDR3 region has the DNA TGTGCCAGCAGTTTAACGGAGGGGGCTACTGAAGCTTTCTTT. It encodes CASSLTEGATEAFF.